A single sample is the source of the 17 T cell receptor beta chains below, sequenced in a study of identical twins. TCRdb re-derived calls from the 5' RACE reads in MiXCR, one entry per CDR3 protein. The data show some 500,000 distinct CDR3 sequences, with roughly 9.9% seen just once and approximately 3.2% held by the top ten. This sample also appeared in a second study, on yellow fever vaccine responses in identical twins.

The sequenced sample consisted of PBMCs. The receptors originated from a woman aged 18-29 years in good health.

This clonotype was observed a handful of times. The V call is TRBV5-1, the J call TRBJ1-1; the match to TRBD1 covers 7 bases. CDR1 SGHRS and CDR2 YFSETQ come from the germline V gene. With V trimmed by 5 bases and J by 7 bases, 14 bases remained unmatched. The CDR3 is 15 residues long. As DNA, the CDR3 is TGCGCCAGCAGGTCGGGGACAGCTGGAATTCTTGAAGCTTTCTTT. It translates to CASRSGTAGILEAFF.

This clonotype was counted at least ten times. The CDR3 nucleotides are TGCAGTGCTCCAAGAATCGGGACAGGGAGCTCCTACGAGCAGTACTTC. This codes for CSAPRIGTGSSYEQYF. The chain combines TRBV20-1 with TRBJ2-7, with 9 bases identical to TRBD1. The germline gives CDR1 DFQATT, CDR2 SNEGSKA (reference sequence). This CDR3 is built from 16 residues. The V gene end was trimmed by 5 bases and the J gene end by 0 bases; junction bases not matched to a gene: 11.

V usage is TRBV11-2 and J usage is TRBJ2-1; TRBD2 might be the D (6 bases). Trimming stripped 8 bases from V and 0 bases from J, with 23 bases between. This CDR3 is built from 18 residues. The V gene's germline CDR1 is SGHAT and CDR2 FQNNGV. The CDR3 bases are TGTGCCAGCGGACCGGTCGCCCTAGCGCAGAGCTCCTACAATGAGCAGTTCTTC. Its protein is CASGPVALAQSSYNEQFF.

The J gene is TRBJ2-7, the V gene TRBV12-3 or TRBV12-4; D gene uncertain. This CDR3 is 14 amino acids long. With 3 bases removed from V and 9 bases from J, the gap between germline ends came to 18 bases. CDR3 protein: CASSFLSRDRGQYF. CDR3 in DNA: TGTGCCAGCAGTTTCTTATCTCGTGACCGAGGGCAGTACTTC.

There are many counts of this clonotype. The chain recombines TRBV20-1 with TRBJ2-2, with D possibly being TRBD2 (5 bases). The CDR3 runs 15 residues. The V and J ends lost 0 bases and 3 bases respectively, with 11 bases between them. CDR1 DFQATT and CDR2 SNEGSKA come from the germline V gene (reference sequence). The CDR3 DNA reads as TGCAGTGCTAGAGAAAGGGAGAAGCACACCGGGGAGCTGTTTTTT. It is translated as CSAREREKHTGELFF.

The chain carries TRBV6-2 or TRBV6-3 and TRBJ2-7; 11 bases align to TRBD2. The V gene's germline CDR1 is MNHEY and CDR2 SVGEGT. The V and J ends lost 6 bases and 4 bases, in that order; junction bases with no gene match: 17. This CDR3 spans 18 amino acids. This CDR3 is CASSPLGLAVDTYYEQYF. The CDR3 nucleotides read TGTGCCAGCAGCCCATTGGGACTAGCGGTCGACACCTATTACGAGCAGTACTTC.

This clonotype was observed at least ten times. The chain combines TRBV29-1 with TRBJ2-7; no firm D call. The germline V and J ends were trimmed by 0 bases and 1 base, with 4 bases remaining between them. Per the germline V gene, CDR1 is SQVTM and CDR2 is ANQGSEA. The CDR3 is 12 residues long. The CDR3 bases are TGCAGCGTTGAAGACAGGTCCTACGAGCAGTACTTC. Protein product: CSVEDRSYEQYF.

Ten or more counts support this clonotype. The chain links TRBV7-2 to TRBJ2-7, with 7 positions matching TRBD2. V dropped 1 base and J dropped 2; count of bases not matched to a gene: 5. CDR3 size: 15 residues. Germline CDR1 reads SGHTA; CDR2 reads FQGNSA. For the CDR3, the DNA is TGTGCCAGCAGCTTAGTTCGAGCGGGAACCTACGAGCAGTACTTC. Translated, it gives CASSLVRAGTYEQYF.

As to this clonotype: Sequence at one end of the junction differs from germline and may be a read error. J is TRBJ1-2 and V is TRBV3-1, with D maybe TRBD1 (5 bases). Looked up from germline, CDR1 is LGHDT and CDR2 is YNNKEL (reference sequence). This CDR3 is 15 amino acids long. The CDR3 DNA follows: TGTGCCAGCAGCGATTTCCCGGGGGGACTACGAAGAAGGGACTTC. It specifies CASSDFPGGLRRRDF.

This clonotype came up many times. This chain's CDR3 is CASSQVITDTQYF. DNA of the CDR3: TGCGCCAGCAGCCAAGTAATTACAGATACGCAGTATTTT. V is TRBV4-1 and J is TRBJ2-3; D uncertain. CDR1 and CDR2 (germline): MGHRA, YSYEKL. V was cut by 1 base and J by 3 bases, with 5 bases left in between. The length of the CDR3 is 13 residues.

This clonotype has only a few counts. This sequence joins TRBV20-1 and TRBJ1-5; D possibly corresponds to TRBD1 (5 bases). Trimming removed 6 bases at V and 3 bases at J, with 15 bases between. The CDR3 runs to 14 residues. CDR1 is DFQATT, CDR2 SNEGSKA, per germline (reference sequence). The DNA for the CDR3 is TGCAGTGCCCCCCGCCCAGGGAACAATCAGCCCCAGCATTTT. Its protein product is CSAPRPGNNQPQHF.

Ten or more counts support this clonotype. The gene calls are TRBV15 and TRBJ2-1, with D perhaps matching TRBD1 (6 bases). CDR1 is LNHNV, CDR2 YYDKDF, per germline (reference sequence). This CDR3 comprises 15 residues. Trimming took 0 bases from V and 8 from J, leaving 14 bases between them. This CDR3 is CATSREGQGIHEQFF. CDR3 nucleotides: TGTGCCACCAGCAGAGAGGGTCAGGGGATCCATGAGCAGTTCTTC.

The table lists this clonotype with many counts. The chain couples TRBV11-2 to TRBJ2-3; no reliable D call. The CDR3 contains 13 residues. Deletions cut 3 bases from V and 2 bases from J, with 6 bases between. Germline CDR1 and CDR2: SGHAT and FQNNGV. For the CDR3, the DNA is TGTGCCAGCAGCTTGGAAATCACAGATACGCAGTATTTT. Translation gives CASSLEITDTQYF.

The chain's CDR3 is CASSQATIVSGTSGRYAGELFF. Written as DNA, the CDR3 is TGCGCCAGCAGCCAAGCGACAATCGTCTCCGGGACTAGCGGGAGGTACGCCGGGGAGCTGTTTTTT. J is TRBJ2-2 and V is TRBV4-1, with 15 bases identical to TRBD2. The CDR3 length is 22 residues. J lost 6 bases, V lost 1 base, and 18 bases had no gene match. Germline V gene sequence: CDR1 MGHRA, CDR2 YSYEKL.

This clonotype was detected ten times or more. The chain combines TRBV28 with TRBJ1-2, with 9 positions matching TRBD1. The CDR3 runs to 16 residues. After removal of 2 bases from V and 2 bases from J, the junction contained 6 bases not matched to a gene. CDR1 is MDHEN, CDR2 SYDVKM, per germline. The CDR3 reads CASSLPGTGLNYGYTF. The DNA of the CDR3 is TGTGCCAGCAGTTTACCAGGGACAGGGCTAAACTATGGCTACACCTTC.

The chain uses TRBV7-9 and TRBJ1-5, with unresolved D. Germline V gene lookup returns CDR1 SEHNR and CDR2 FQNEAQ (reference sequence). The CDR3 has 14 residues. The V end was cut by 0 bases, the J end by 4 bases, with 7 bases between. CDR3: CASSLAAVNQPQHF. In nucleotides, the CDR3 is TGTGCCAGCAGCTTAGCGGCCGTTAATCAGCCCCAGCATTTT.

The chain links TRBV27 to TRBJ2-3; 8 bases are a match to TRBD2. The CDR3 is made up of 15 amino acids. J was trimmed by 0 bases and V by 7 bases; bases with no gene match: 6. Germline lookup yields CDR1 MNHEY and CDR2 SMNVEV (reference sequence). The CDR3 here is CASTEGGGSTDTQYF. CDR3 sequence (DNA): TGTGCCAGCACCGAAGGCGGGGGGAGCACAGATACGCAGTATTTT.